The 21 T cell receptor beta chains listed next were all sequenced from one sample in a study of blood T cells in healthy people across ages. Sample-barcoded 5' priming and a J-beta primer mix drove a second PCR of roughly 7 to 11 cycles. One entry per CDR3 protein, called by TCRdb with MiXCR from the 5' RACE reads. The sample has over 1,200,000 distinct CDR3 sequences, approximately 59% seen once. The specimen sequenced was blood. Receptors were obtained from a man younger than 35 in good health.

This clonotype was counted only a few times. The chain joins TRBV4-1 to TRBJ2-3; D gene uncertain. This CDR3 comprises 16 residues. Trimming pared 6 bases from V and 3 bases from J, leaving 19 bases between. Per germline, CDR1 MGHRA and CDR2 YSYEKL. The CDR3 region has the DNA TGCGCCAGCAGTCAAACACACCCGAGGTTAACAGATACGCAGTATTTT. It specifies CASSQTHPRLTDTQYF.

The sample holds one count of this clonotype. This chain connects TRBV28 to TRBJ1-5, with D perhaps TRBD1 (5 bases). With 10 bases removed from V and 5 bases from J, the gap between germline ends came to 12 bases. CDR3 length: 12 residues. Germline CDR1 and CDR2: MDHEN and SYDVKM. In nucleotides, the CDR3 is TGTGCCACCGCAGGGTATTATCAGCCCCAGCATTTT. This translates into CATAGYYQPQHF.

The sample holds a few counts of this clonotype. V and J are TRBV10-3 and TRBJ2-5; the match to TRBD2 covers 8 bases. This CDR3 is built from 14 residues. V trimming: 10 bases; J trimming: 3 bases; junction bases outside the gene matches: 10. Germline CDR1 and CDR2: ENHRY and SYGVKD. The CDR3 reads CATREGPLEETQYF. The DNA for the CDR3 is TGTGCCACCCGGGAGGGCCCACTAGAAGAGACCCAGTACTTC.

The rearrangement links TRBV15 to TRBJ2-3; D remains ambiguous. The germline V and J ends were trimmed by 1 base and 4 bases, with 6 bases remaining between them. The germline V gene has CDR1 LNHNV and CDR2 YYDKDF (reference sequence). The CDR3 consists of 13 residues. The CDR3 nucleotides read TGTGCCACCAGCAGAGTCGTTCCAGATACGCAGTATTTT. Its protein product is CATSRVVPDTQYF.

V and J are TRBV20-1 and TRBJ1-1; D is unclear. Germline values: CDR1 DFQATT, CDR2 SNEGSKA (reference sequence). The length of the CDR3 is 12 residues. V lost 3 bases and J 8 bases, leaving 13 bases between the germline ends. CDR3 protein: CSASPLIGEAFF. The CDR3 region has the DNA TGCAGTGCTAGCCCCCTCATTGGGGAAGCTTTCTTT.

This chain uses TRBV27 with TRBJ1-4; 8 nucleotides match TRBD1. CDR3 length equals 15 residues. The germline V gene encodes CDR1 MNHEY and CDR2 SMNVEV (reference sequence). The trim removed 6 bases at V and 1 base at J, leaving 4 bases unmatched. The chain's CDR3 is CASSRGQGTNEKLFF. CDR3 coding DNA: TGTGCCAGCAGCCGCGGACAGGGAACTAATGAAAAACTGTTTTTT.

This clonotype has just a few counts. DNA of the CDR3: TGTGCCAGCAGCCCCGAGGCGTTCTCCTACGAGCAGTACTTC. Translating it yields CASSPEAFSYEQYF. The rearrangement joins TRBV11-2 to TRBJ2-7; no clear D. The CDR3 length is 14 residues. CDR1 is SGHAT, CDR2 FQNNGV, per germline. Deletions cut 5 bases from V and 0 bases from J, with 11 bases between.

The CDR3 loop is CASSPVLLDTQYF. The CDR3 DNA sequence: TGCGCCAGCAGCCCAGTCTTACTGGATACGCAGTATTTT. The rearrangement uses TRBV5-1 and TRBJ2-3; D is unresolved. The CDR3 has 13 amino acids. V lost 4 bases and J 6 bases, leaving 12 bases between the germline ends. Germline values: CDR1 SGHRS, CDR2 YFSETQ.

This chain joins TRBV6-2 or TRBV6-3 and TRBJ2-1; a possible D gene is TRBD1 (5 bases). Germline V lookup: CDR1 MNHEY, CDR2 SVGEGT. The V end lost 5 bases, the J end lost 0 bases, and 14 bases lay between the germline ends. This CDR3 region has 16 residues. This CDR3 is CASSHQQVPSYNEQFF. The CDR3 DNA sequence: TGTGCCAGCAGTCATCAACAGGTCCCCTCCTACAATGAGCAGTTCTTC.

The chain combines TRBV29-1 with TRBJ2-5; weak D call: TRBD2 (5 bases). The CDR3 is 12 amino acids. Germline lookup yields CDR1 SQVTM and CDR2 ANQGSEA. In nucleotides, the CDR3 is TGCAGAACAGAGGGTGATCACAATGAGCAGTACTTC. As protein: CRTEGDHNEQYF.

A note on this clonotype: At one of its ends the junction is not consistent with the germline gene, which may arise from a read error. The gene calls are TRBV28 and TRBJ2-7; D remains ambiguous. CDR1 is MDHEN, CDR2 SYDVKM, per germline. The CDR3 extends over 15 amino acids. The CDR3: CTSSLLGLSGYEQYF. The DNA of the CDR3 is TGTACCAGCAGTTTATTGGGCCTGTCAGGCTACGAGCAGTACTTC.

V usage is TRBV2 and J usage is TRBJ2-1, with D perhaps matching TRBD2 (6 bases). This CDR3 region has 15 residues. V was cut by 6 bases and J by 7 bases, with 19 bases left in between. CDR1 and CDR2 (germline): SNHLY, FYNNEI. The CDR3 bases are TGTGCCAGCAGAAGCGGGCCCCAGGGTAGGAATGAGCAGTTCTTC. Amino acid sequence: CASRSGPQGRNEQFF.

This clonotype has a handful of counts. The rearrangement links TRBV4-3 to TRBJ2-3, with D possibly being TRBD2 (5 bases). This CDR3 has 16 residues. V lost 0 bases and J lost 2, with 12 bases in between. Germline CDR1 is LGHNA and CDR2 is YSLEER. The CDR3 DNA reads TGCGCCAGCAGCCAAGATTCCAGCGGAGCCACAGATACGCAGTATTTT. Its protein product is CASSQDSSGATDTQYF.

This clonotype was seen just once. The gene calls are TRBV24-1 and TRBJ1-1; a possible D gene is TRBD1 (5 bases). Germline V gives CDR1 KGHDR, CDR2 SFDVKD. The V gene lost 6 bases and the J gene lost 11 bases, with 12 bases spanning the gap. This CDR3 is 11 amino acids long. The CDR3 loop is CATSLGDVAFF. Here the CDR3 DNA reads TGTGCCACCAGTCTAGGGGACGTGGCTTTCTTT.

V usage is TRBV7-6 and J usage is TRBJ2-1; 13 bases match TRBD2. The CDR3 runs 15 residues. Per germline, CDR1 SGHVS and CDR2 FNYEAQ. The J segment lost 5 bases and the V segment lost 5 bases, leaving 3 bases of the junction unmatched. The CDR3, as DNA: TGTGCCAGCAGCGAACTAGCGGGAGGGGACAATGAGCAGTTCTTC. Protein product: CASSELAGGDNEQFF.

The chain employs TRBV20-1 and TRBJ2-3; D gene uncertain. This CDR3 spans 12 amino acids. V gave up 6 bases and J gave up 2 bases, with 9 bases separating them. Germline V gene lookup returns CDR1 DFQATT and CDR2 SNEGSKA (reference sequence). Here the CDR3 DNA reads TGCAGTGCCATGAGCGACACAGATACGCAGTATTTT. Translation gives CSAMSDTDTQYF.

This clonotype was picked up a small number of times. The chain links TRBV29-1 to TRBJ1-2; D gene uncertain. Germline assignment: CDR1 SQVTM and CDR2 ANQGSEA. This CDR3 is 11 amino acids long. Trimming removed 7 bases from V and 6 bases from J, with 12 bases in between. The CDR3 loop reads CSANHYDGYTF. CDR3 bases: TGCAGCGCAAATCACTATGATGGCTACACCTTC.

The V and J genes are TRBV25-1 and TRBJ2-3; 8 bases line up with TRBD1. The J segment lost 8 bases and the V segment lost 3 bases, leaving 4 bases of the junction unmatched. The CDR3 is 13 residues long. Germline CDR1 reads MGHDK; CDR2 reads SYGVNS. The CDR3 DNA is TGTGCCAGCAGTGAGGACAGGGCGGGTACGCAGTATTTT. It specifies CASSEDRAGTQYF.

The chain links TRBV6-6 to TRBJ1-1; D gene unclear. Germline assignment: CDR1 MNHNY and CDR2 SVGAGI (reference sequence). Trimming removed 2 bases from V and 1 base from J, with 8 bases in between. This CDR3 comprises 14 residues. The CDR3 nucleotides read TGTGCCAGCAGTTACCGGGCCCAGAACACTGAAGCTTTCTTT. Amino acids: CASSYRAQNTEAFF.

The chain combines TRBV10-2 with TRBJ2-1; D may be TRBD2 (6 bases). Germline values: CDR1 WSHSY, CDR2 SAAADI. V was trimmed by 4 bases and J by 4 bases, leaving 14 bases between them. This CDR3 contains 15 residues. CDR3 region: CASSAAAGPYNEQFF. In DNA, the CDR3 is TGCGCCAGCAGTGCGGCCGCGGGGCCTTACAATGAGCAGTTCTTC.

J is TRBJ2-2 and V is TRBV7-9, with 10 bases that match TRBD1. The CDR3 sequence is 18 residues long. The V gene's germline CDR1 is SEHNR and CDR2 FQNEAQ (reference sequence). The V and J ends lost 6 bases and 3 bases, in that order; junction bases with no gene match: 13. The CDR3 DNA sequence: TGTGCCAGCAGTCCTACCGGGGACAGGGGTCATTACACCGGGGAGCTGTTTTTT. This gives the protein CASSPTGDRGHYTGELFF. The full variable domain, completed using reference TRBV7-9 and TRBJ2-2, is DTGVSQNPRHKITKRGQNVTFRCDPISEHNRLYWYRQTLGQGPEFLTYFQNEAQLEKSRLLSDRFSAERPKGSFSTLEIQRTEQGDSAMYLCASSPTGDRGHYTGELFFGEGSRLTVL.